The table lists the clone carrying this T cell receptor (beta chain) with a few counts. The antigen is unknown. Being one base from a much bigger clone, this may be a read error. A single record per CDR3 protein comes from TCRdb applying MiXCR to the 5' RACE reads. The sample carries about 5,700 distinct CDR3 sequences, 13% recorded once. CDR3 length: 13 residues. The V and J ends lost 8 bases and 6 bases respectively, with 14 bases between them. Germline V gives CDR1 LNHDA, CDR2 SQIVND (reference sequence). Time point defined: sample taken at primary tumor resection. The donor group consisted of roughly 70 patients who had untreated, early-stage non-small cell lung cancer. These data belong to a study of spatial heterogeneity in lung cancer. Findings of the study overall: Tracking of tumor mutation counts was seen in expanded intratumoral alpha and beta TCR counts.

The rearrangement joins TRBV19 to TRBJ2-1; D call uncertain. The source of this sequence is a female donor with early-stage non-small cell lung cancer. The sample was lung tumor tissue, taken at surgery. CDR3 residues: CASWSRASNEQFF. The CDR3 nucleotides read TGTGCCAGTTGGTCACGGGCCTCCAATGAGCAGTTCTTC.